This T cell receptor beta chain comes out of a study of blood T cell repertoires in COVID-19. Study-level information: Acute-phase and convalescent COVID-19 samples originated in the United States, Italy and Spain.

The authors' processing: By means of reference gene primer amplification, nucleated cell counts were estimated. The data were produced by immunoSEQ multiplex PCR, yet TCRdb's version contains in-frame clones alone and is incomplete. V, J and clone size are taken as reported in that table, and D and trimming were inferred from the DNA itself. The sample holds 9,000 to 9,500 clones, 80% to 90% seen once. The CDR3 consists of 14 residues. Germline CDR1 and CDR2: SGHAT and FQNNGV. Between the trimmed V and J ends, which lost 5 bases and 3 bases, there was a span of 12 bases. This receptor was obtained from a human donor in a cohort sampled during active COVID-19. The chain has TRBV11-2 and TRBJ2-3; D not resolved. The sample taken for sequencing was peripheral blood. CDR3 sequence reads: CASSVIRQTDTQYF. Written as DNA, the CDR3 is TGTGCCAGCAGCGTAATACGACAAACAGATACGCAGTATTTT.